This TCR beta chain was observed in a study of vaccination effects on CD4 cells after COVID-19. Study-level results: Just 1 of 255 vaccine-induced clones in healthy recipients was cross-reactive.

J gave up 10 bases and V 5 bases, and 1 base lay outside the gene matches. Per germline, CDR1 LGHDT and CDR2 YNNKEL (reference sequence). The CDR3 sequence is 13 residues long. Ahead of sequencing, the ViraFEST assay grew antigen-specific CD4+ T cells using viral peptide pools. At the end of over 8 days of culture, CD4+ T cells were isolated. Everyone in the study got two shots of either the BNT162b2 or mRNA-1273 vaccine. Vaccine recipients lacked prior SARS-CoV-2 infection and had negative nucleocapsid antibodies. The culture medium for some 2 million PBMC per well included 8.5 to 10 IU/ml IL-2 and about 10 ug/ml peptides. IL-2 medium supplanted half the medium on days 3 and 7. This clone came up a few times. Its antigen remains unknown. The repertoire was sequenced with immunoSEQ multiplex PCR; TCRdb's copy has only in-frame clones and lacks some. Of about 33,000 clones in the sample, roughly two thirds were seen once.

The sequencing here drew on CD4+ T cells from PBMCs cultured with HCoV-229E spike peptides, taken after COVID-19 vaccination. The chain recombines TRBV3-1 (or the pseudogene TRBV3-2) with TRBJ1-6; 11 bases fit TRBD1. The origin of this receptor is a human donor who received a COVID-19 vaccine. CDR3 DNA: TGTGCCAGCAGCGGGACAGGGGGATCACCCCTCCACTTT. Amino acid sequence: CASSGTGGSPLHF.